What follows are 13 T cell receptor beta chains derived from one specimen sequenced in a study of liver allograft versus peripheral blood T cells. At the level of the study: Liver transplant recipients had T cell receptor repertoires compared between transplanted liver and peripheral blood.

TCRdb itself ran the reads through MiXCR, one entry per CDR3 protein. The profile shows under 15,000 distinct CDR3 sequences, approximately 20% of them singletons. The receptors come from a human patient who had a liver transplant. Some of the T cells might come from the graft donor.

In its sample, this clonotype was seen many times. The chain recombines TRBV28 with TRBJ2-7; D is perhaps TRBD1 or TRBD2 (5 bases each). Germline values: CDR1 MDHEN, CDR2 SYDVKM. The CDR3 loop spans 15 amino acids. V lost 2 bases and J 3 bases, leaving 14 bases between the germline ends. CDR3 nucleotides: TGTGCCAGCAGTTTAAGTGGGGGAAAGGGCTACGAGCAGTACTTC. It specifies CASSLSGGKGYEQYF.

In its sample, this clonotype was seen a few times. The rearrangement links TRBV5-5 to TRBJ1-1; a possible D gene is TRBD1 (5 bases). V lost 6 bases to trimming and J lost 3 bases, with 12 bases between them. Germline values: CDR1 SGHKS, CDR2 YYEKEE (reference sequence). The CDR3 is 13 residues long. CDR3 bases: TGTGCCAGCATCAGACTAGGGGACACTGAAGCTTTCTTT. Protein: CASIRLGDTEAFF. The variable domain in full, completed from reference TRBV5-5 and TRBJ1-1, reads DAGVTQSPTHLIKTRGQQVTLRCSPISGHKSVSWYQQVLGQGPQFIFQYYEKEERGRGNFPDRFSARQFPNYSSELNVNALLLGDSALYLCASIRLGDTEAFFGQGTRLTVV.

As concerns this clonotype: It differs at one base from a far larger clone, so likely a read error. J is TRBJ2-7 and V is TRBV6-2 or TRBV6-3; D is unclear. The CDR3 contains 13 residues. The germline V gene has CDR1 MNHEY and CDR2 SVGEGT. The V gene lost 8 bases and the J gene lost 7 bases, with 18 bases spanning the gap. The CDR3 DNA is TGTGCCAGCTGGGCTTCCCGTGAAGGTGAGCAGTACTTC. This gives the protein CASWASREGEQYF.

As concerns this clonotype: A much larger clone lies a single base off, so this may be a read error. J is TRBJ1-2 and V is TRBV19, with a tentative D call TRBD1 (6 bases). V was trimmed by 10 bases and J by 3 bases, leaving 21 bases between them. The germline V gene encodes CDR1 LNHDA and CDR2 SQIVND (reference sequence). The CDR3 is made up of 15 amino acids. The CDR3: CANRGVGGADYGYTF. The CDR3 DNA sequence: TGTGCCAATAGGGGTGTGGGGGGCGCTGACTATGGCTACACCTTC.

This clonotype was seen a handful of times. V gene TRBV7-2 combines with J gene TRBJ2-3; 11 nucleotides line up with TRBD2. The CDR3 has 16 amino acids. In germline, CDR1 is SGHTA, CDR2 FQGNSA. The trim removed 5 bases at V and 5 bases at J, leaving 9 bases unmatched. The CDR3 protein is CASSLHLAGGRDTQYF. The CDR3 coding sequence is TGTGCCAGCAGCCTCCATTTAGCGGGGGGGCGAGATACGCAGTATTTT. The full variable domain, with the rest looked up from reference TRBV7-2 and TRBJ2-3, is GAGVSQSPSNKVTEKGKDVELRCDPISGHTALYWYRQSLGQGLEFLIYFQGNSAPDKSGLPSDRFSAERTGGSVSTLTIQRTQQEDSAVYLCASSLHLAGGRDTQYFGPGTRLTVL.

The chain uses TRBV28 and TRBJ1-2, with unresolved D. The CDR3 runs to 14 residues. Deletions cut 3 bases from V and 2 bases from J, with 10 bases between. CDR1 is MDHEN and CDR2 is SYDVKM in the germline V gene. CDR3 amino acids: CASSFYQENYGYTF. In DNA form, the CDR3 reads TGTGCCAGCAGTTTTTACCAAGAGAACTATGGCTACACCTTC.

The V call is TRBV20-1, the J call TRBJ2-2; TRBD2 matches 10 bases. Germline V lookup: CDR1 DFQATT, CDR2 SNEGSKA (reference sequence). The length of the CDR3 is 17 residues. V lost 3 bases and J lost 4; bases outside the gene matches: 11. The CDR3 here is CSASSLAGARGTGELFF. CDR3 DNA: TGCAGTGCTAGTAGCCTAGCGGGGGCTCGGGGCACCGGGGAGCTGTTTTTT.

Points on this clonotype: A much larger clone lies a single base off, so this may be a read error. The chain is built from TRBV19 and TRBJ1-2; D gene ambiguous. Germline CDR1 is LNHDA and CDR2 is SQIVND (reference sequence). CDR3 length equals 14 residues. CDR3 residues: CASSTTAPSYGYAF. Written as DNA, the CDR3 is TGTGCCAGTAGTACGACGGCACCATCTTATGGCTACGCCTTC.

The chain links TRBV20-1 to TRBJ2-3; 12 positions match TRBD2. The CDR3 spans 18 residues. The V gene end was trimmed by 0 bases and the J gene end by 4 bases; junction bases not matched to a gene: 11. Germline V lookup: CDR1 DFQATT, CDR2 SNEGSKA (reference sequence). In DNA, the CDR3 is TGCAGTGCTAGAGATAGGCTAGCGGGAGGGGAAAGACCAGATACGCAGTATTTT. Its translation is CSARDRLAGGERPDTQYF.

Only a few counts were recorded for this clonotype. The CDR3 coding sequence is TGTGCCAGCAGCGGCACCGGGACAGGGGGCACAGATACGCAGTATTTT. This sequence encodes CASSGTGTGGTDTQYF. V usage is TRBV9 and J usage is TRBJ2-3, with 10 bases lining up with TRBD1. The CDR3 sequence is 16 residues long. With V trimmed by 3 bases and J by 1 base, 5 bases remained unmatched. Germline-derived CDR1 and CDR2 are SGDLS and YYNGEE. The complete variable domain, with remaining parts taken from reference TRBV9 and TRBJ2-3, reads DSGVTQTPKHLITATGQRVTLRCSPRSGDLSVYWYQQSLDQGLQFLIQYYNGEERAKGNILERFSAQQFPDLHSELNLSSLELGDSALYFCASSGTGTGGTDTQYFGPGTRLTVL.

V and J are TRBV11-2 and TRBJ2-1, with a weak D call TRBD1 (7 bases). The V end was cut by 1 base, the J end by 8 bases, with 15 bases between. This CDR3 comprises 15 residues. Germline-derived CDR1 and CDR2 are SGHAT and FQNNGV. The chain's CDR3 is CASSLGRGRVDEQFF. In DNA, the CDR3 is TGTGCCAGCAGCTTAGGGAGGGGGCGGGTAGATGAGCAGTTCTTC. Full variable domain (outside the CDR3, taken from reference TRBV11-2 and TRBJ2-1): EAGVAQSPRYKIIEKRQSVAFWCNPISGHATLYWYQQILGQGPKLLIQFQNNGVVDDSQLPKDRFSAERLKGVDSTLKIQPAKLEDSAVYLCASSLGRGRVDEQFFGPGTRLTVL.

This clonotype has a count of ten or more. This chain connects TRBV5-6 to TRBJ1-6; weak D call: TRBD1 (5 bases). V lost 7 bases and J 7 bases, leaving 15 bases between the germline ends. The CDR3 consists of 14 residues. Germline assignment: CDR1 SGHDT and CDR2 YYEEEE. Written as DNA, the CDR3 is TGTGCCAGCTCCTCCGGGCGGGGGAATTCACCCCTCCACTTT. This codes for CASSSGRGNSPLHF. Variable domain in full (rest from reference TRBV5-6 and TRBJ1-6): DAGVTQSPTHLIKTRGQQVTLRCSPKSGHDTVSWYQQALGQGPQFIFQYYEEEERQRGNFPDRFSGHQFPNYSSELNVNALLLGDSALYLCASSSGRGNSPLHFGNGTRLTVT.

This clonotype counts as medium-sized (0.01 to 0.1%). The rearrangement links TRBV18 to TRBJ2-1; 8 nucleotides align to TRBD2. CDR3 length equals 17 residues. Trimming cost V 0 bases and J 4 bases; bases outside gene matches: 8. The germline gives CDR1 KGHSH, CDR2 LQKENI. In nucleotides, the CDR3 is TGTGCCAGCTCACCACCTTCTCGGGGGGGCCTTTACAATGAGCAGTTCTTC. This sequence encodes CASSPPSRGGLYNEQFF.